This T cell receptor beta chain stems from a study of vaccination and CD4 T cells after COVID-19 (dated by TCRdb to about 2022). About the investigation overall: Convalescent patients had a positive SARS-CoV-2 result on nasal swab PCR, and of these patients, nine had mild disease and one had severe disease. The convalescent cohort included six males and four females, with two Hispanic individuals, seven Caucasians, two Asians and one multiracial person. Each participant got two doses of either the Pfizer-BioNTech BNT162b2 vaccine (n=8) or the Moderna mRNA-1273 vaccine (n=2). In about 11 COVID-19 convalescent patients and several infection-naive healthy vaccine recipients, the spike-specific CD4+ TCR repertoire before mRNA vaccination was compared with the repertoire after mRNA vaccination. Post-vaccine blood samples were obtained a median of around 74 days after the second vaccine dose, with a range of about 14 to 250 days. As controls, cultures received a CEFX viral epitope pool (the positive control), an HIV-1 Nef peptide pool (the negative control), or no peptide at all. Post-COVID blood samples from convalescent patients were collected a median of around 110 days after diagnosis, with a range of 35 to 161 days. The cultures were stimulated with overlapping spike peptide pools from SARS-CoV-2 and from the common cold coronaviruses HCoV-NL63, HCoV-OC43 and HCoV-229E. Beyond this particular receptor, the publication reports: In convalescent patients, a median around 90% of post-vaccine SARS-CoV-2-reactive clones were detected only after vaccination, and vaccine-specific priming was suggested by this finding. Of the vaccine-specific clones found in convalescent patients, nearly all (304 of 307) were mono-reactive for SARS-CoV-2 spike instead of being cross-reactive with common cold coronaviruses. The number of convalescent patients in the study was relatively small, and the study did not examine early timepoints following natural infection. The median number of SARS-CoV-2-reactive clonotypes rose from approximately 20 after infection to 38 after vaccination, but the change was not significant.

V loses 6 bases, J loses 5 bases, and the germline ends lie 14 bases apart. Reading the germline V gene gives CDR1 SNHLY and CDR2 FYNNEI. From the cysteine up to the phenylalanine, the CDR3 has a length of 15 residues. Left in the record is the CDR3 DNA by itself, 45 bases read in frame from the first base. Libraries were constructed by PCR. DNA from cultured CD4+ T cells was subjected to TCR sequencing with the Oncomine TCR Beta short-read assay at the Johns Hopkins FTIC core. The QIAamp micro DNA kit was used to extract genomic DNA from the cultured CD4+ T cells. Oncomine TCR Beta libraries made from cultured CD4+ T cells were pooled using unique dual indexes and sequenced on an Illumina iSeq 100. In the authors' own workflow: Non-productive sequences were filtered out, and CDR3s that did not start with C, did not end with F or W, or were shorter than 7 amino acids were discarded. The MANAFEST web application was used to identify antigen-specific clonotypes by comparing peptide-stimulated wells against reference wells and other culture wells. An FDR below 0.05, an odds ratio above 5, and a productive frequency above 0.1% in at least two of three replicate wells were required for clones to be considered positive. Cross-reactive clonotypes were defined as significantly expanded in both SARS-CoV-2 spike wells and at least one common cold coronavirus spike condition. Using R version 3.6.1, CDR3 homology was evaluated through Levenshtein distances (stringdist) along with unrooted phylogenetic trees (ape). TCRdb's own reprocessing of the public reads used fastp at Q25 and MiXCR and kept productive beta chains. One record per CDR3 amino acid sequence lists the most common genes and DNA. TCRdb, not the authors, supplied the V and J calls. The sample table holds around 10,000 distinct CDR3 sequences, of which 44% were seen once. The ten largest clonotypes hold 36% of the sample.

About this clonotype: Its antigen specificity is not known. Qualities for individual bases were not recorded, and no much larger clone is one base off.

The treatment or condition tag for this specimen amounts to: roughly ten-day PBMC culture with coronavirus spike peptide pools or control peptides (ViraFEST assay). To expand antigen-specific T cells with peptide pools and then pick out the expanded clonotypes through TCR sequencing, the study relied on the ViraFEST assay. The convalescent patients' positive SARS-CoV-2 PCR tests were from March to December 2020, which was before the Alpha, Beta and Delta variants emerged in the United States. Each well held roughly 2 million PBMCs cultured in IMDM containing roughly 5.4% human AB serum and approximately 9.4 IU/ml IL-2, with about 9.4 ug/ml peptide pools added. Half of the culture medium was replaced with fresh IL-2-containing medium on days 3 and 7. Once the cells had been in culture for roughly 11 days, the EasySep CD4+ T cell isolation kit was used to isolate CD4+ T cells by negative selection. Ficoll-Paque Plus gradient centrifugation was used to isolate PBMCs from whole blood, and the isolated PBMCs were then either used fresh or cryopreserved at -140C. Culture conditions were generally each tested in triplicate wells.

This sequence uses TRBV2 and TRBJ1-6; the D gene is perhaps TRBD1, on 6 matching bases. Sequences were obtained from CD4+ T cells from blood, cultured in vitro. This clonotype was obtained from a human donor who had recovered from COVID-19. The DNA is TGTGCCAGCAGAGCTGGACAGCGAGATAATTCACCCCTCCACTTT. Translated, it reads CASRAGQRDNSPLHF.